One sample yielded the 27 T cell receptor beta chains listed below, sequenced in a study of identical twins. Using its own MiXCR run on the 5' RACE reads, TCRdb lists one record per CDR3 protein. The repertoire includes more than 200,000 distinct CDR3 sequences, roughly 10% of them detected once, and just over 5% sits in the top ten. Specimen: memory (CD45RO+) T cells sorted from blood. These receptors were taken from a woman under 30 in good health.

The gene calls are TRBV5-1 and TRBJ2-1; 11 positions agree with TRBD2. Trimming at V came to 4 bases and at J to 4 bases, leaving 7 bases not matched to a gene. The length of the CDR3 is 16 residues. The germline V gene encodes CDR1 SGHRS and CDR2 YFSETQ. This CDR3 reads CASSGGLADLYNEQFF. CDR3 DNA sequence: TGCGCCAGCAGCGGGGGACTAGCGGACTTATACAATGAGCAGTTCTTC.

V gene TRBV9 combines with J gene TRBJ2-3; maybe TRBD2 (6 bases). V was trimmed by 2 bases and J by 2 bases, leaving 15 bases between them. From germline, CDR1 is SGDLS and CDR2 YYNGEE. The CDR3 length is 16 residues. The CDR3 here is CASSVAPGLNTDTQYF. The CDR3 coding sequence is TGTGCCAGCAGCGTTGCACCGGGACTCAACACAGATACGCAGTATTTT.

This clonotype was counted a few times. The CDR3 sequence: CASSWGNTGELFF. CDR3 sequence (DNA): TGTGCCAGCAGTTGGGGGAACACCGGGGAGCTGTTTTTT. The V and J genes are TRBV12-3 or TRBV12-4 and TRBJ2-2; no definite D call. Trimming shortened V by 4 bases and J by 1 base, and 4 bases separated the two germline ends. The CDR3 is made up of 13 amino acids.

This clonotype was counted between two and nine times. CDR3 residues: CASSLDRGGITEAFF. As DNA, the CDR3 is TGTGCCAGCAGCTTAGACCGAGGGGGCATCACTGAAGCTTTCTTT. J is TRBJ1-1 and V is TRBV7-9; 7 bases fit TRBD1. This CDR3 has 15 residues. J was trimmed by 4 bases and V by 1 base; bases with no gene match: 6. CDR1 and CDR2 from the germline V gene are SEHNR and FQNEAQ (reference sequence).

This clonotype has a count of ten or more. The chain recombines TRBV25-1 with TRBJ2-7, with D maybe TRBD1 (5 bases). The V gene lost 7 bases and the J gene lost 6 bases, with 10 bases spanning the gap. The germline V gene encodes CDR1 MGHDK and CDR2 SYGVNS. The CDR3 loop spans 11 amino acids. In DNA form, the CDR3 reads TGTGCCAGCACGCTTAGGGGCGAGCAGTACTTC. It encodes CASTLRGEQYF.

This clonotype was seen more than once but under ten times. This chain connects TRBV27 to TRBJ2-1; D is tentatively TRBD1 or TRBD2 (5 bases each). Germline CDR1 and CDR2: MNHEY and SMNVEV (reference sequence). Trimming shortened V by 6 bases and J by 7 bases, and 19 bases separated the two germline ends. The CDR3 extends over 15 amino acids. The CDR3 nucleotides are TGTGCCAGCAGCAAGGGACGGGTAGCCATTAATGAGCAGTTCTTC. Protein: CASSKGRVAINEQFF.

This clonotype turned up a few times. The chain is built from TRBV4-2 and TRBJ2-7; 14 bases line up with TRBD2. CDR3 size: 16 residues. With V trimmed by 4 bases and J by 6 bases, 8 bases remained unmatched. Germline V gives CDR1 LGHNA, CDR2 YNFKEQ. The CDR3, as DNA: TGTGCCAGCAGCCCCAAAGGGACTAGCGGGGGATCCGAGCAGTACTTC. It specifies CASSPKGTSGGSEQYF.

CDR3 nucleotide sequence: TGTGCCAGCAGCTCCTTCTCCGACAGGGGGAATGAGCAGTTCTTC. Its protein product is CASSSFSDRGNEQFF. This rearrangement joins TRBV7-2 to TRBJ2-1; 9 bases line up with TRBD1. Per germline, CDR1 SGHTA and CDR2 FQGNSA. J was trimmed by 7 bases and V by 4 bases; bases with no gene match: 8. This CDR3 spans 15 amino acids.

This clonotype has just a few counts. The chain joins TRBV7-2 to TRBJ1-2, with D uncertain. V was trimmed by 6 bases and J by 5 bases, leaving 7 bases between them. The germline V gene has CDR1 SGHTA and CDR2 FQGNSA. The CDR3 consists of 11 residues. CDR3 in DNA: TGTGCCAGCAGGCGAGAATATGGCTACACCTTC. It yields the protein CASRREYGYTF.

The CDR3 sequence: CASSQGGVGRGQETQYF. The CDR3 nucleotides are TGTGCCAGCAGCCAAGGTGGGGTGGGCAGGGGCCAAGAGACCCAGTACTTC. This chain links TRBV4-2 with TRBJ2-5; perhaps TRBD1 as D (6 bases). The germline V gene has CDR1 LGHNA and CDR2 YNFKEQ. The CDR3 length is 17 residues. V lost 1 base, J lost 1 base, and 16 bases lay in between.

This clonotype has more than one count but fewer than ten. This chain connects TRBV5-1 to TRBJ1-2; 7 positions agree with TRBD1. Trimming cost V 0 bases and J 5 bases; bases outside gene matches: 7. CDR3 size: 15 residues. CDR1 SGHRS and CDR2 YFSETQ come from the germline V gene. CDR3 region: CASSLGGTVSYGYTF. DNA of the CDR3: TGCGCCAGCAGCTTGGGGGGGACAGTATCTTATGGCTACACCTTC.

The CDR3, as DNA: TGTGCCAGCAGCCTGGGACATGGCTACGAGCAGTACTTC. Its protein is CASSLGHGYEQYF. The gene calls are TRBV7-3 and TRBJ2-7; D is possibly TRBD1 (6 bases). V lost 5 bases to trimming and J lost 3 bases, with 11 bases between them. This CDR3 is 13 amino acids long. From germline, CDR1 is SGHTA and CDR2 FQGTGA.

This clonotype appeared a few times. The chain is built from TRBV3-1 and TRBJ2-5, with 7 bases matching TRBD2. V was clipped by 1 base and J by 7 bases; unmatched bases: 9. CDR1 LGHDT and CDR2 YNNKEL come from the germline V gene (reference sequence). The length of the CDR3 is 15 residues. CDR3: CASSQVGGTHGTQYF. For the CDR3, the DNA is TGTGCCAGCAGCCAAGTCGGGGGGACCCATGGGACCCAGTACTTC.

This clonotype was seen repeatedly, ten times or more. The chain employs TRBV12-3 or TRBV12-4 and TRBJ2-3; 7 nucleotides match TRBD1. The CDR3 sequence is 15 residues long. V was clipped by 3 bases and J by 2 bases; unmatched bases: 5. This CDR3 reads CASSFEQGTTDTQYF. CDR3 DNA sequence: TGTGCCAGCAGTTTTGAACAGGGGACCACAGATACGCAGTATTTT.

This clonotype has at least ten counts. The rearrangement links TRBV20-1 to TRBJ1-1; D gene uncertain. The ends were cut back, 3 bases at V and 1 base at J, with 9 bases in the middle. The CDR3 totals 13 residues. Germline V gives CDR1 DFQATT, CDR2 SNEGSKA (reference sequence). This chain's CDR3 is CSARVLGNTEAFF. The CDR3 DNA sequence: TGCAGTGCTAGGGTATTGGGGAACACTGAAGCTTTCTTT.

There are many counts of this clonotype. The V and J genes are TRBV5-1 and TRBJ1-6; no definite D call. Trimming removed 2 bases at V and 7 bases at J, with 13 bases between. The CDR3 is 15 amino acids. Looked up from germline, CDR1 is SGHRS and CDR2 is YFSETQ. As DNA, the CDR3 is TGCGCCAGCAGCTTTAACCCGGGCGCAAATTCACCCCTCCACTTT. This codes for CASSFNPGANSPLHF.

This clonotype was picked up a small number of times. The chain couples TRBV7-3 to TRBJ2-3; 9 positions match TRBD1. The ends lost 4 bases at V and 7 bases at J; junction bases unmatched: 12. The length of the CDR3 is 16 residues. Germline lookup yields CDR1 SGHTA and CDR2 FQGTGA. The CDR3 coding sequence is TGTGCCAGCAGCTCCCCCAGGGACAGGGATCCAAATACGCAGTATTTT. Its protein product is CASSSPRDRDPNTQYF.

This clonotype was seen a few times. The rearrangement joins TRBV18 to TRBJ1-2; tentatively, D is TRBD1 (5 bases). In germline, CDR1 is KGHSH, CDR2 LQKENI. Deletions cut 3 bases from V and 3 bases from J, with 11 bases between. This CDR3 is built from 14 residues. The CDR3 spells CASSPRQGDYGYTF. The CDR3 DNA is TGTGCCAGCTCACCTCGCCAAGGGGACTATGGCTACACCTTC.

There are many counts of this clonotype. The chain carries TRBV5-1 and TRBJ2-7, with 8 positions matching TRBD2. Germline CDR1 SGHRS, CDR2 YFSETQ. V lost 0 bases and J lost 3; bases outside the gene matches: 11. The CDR3 contains 17 residues. The CDR3 loop is CASSLASGSPSGYEQYF. The CDR3 coding sequence is TGCGCCAGCAGCTTGGCTAGCGGGTCACCCTCGGGCTACGAGCAGTACTTC.

The chain employs TRBV5-1 and TRBJ2-3; D gene ambiguous. Trimming took off 8 bases at V and 2 bases at J, with 15 bases between the two ends. This CDR3 is 14 amino acids long. The germline CDR1 and CDR2 sequences are SGHRS and YFSETQ. The CDR3 DNA reads TGCGCCAGTTTCTTGGAACAGTTCACAGATACGCAGTATTTT. As protein: CASFLEQFTDTQYF.

This chain connects TRBV7-3 to TRBJ2-1, with D tentatively TRBD2 (7 bases). There are 15 residues in the CDR3. V lost 1 base, J lost 7 bases, and 14 bases lay in between. From germline, CDR1 is SGHTA and CDR2 FQGTGA. The DNA of the CDR3 is TGTGCCAGCAGCTTAAGGGGGGGCCGGTATAATGAGCAGTTCTTC. It yields the protein CASSLRGGRYNEQFF.

This chain joins TRBV12-3 or TRBV12-4 and TRBJ1-1; D not resolved. This CDR3 is built from 13 residues. Trimming removed 6 bases at V and 3 bases at J, with 11 bases between. The CDR3 region is CASSPDSYTEAFF. In nucleotides, the CDR3 is TGTGCCAGCAGCCCTGACTCTTACACTGAAGCTTTCTTT.

This clonotype was detected many times. The chain uses TRBV20-1 and TRBJ1-1; TRBD1 matches at 7 bases. Germline CDR1 reads DFQATT; CDR2 reads SNEGSKA (reference sequence). J was trimmed by 5 bases and V by 0 bases; bases with no gene match: 3. There are 13 residues in the CDR3. The CDR3 sequence is CSARETGRTEAFF. The CDR3, as DNA: TGCAGTGCTAGAGAGACAGGGAGAACTGAAGCTTTCTTT.

This clonotype came up a few times. The chain combines TRBV6-5 with TRBJ1-5; D uncertain. Germline-derived CDR1 and CDR2 are MNHEY and SVGAGI. The CDR3 is 15 amino acids. V was cut by 6 bases and J by 9 bases, with 21 bases left in between. This CDR3 reads CASRDSGPGMWPQHF. CDR3 nucleotide sequence: TGTGCCAGCAGAGACTCCGGGCCAGGTATGTGGCCCCAGCATTTT.

This clonotype has just a few counts. V is TRBV2 and J is TRBJ2-1; TRBD2 might be the D (5 bases). The CDR3 is 16 residues long. V gave up 3 bases and J gave up 0 bases, with 12 bases separating them. Germline V gene sequence: CDR1 SNHLY, CDR2 FYNNEI. The CDR3 spells CASSDTEGGSYNEQFF. The CDR3 nucleotides read TGTGCCAGCAGTGATACCGAGGGCGGCTCCTACAATGAGCAGTTCTTC.

The chain combines TRBV27 with TRBJ2-3; D is unresolved. The CDR3 loop spans 16 amino acids. V was trimmed by 5 bases and J by 1 base, leaving 16 bases between them. The germline CDR1 and CDR2 sequences are MNHEY and SMNVEV (reference sequence). CDR3 in amino acids: CASSPPGDYGTDTQYF. CDR3 sequence (DNA): TGTGCCAGCAGTCCGCCTGGGGATTATGGCACAGATACGCAGTATTTT.

This clonotype was detected ten times or more. This chain uses TRBV5-1 with TRBJ1-2; 9 bases line up with TRBD1. The CDR3 extends over 15 amino acids. CDR1 and CDR2 from the germline V gene are SGHRS and YFSETQ. V dropped 4 bases and J dropped 8; count of bases not matched to a gene: 12. The CDR3 here is CASSEGTGPTEGYTF. For the CDR3, the DNA is TGCGCCAGCAGCGAGGGGACAGGGCCTACGGAGGGCTACACCTTC.